The next 22 T cell receptor beta chains were all read from a single sample in a study of cytomegalovirus exposure and HLA in healthy donors. This PCR relied on a set of 60 Vbeta primers and 13 Jbeta primers. The method was immunoSEQ multiplex PCR; TCRdb's version includes in-frame clones alone and lacks a portion of them. The table lists over 60,000 clones, 60% to 75% of them singletons. Sequencing was performed on PBMCs. All receptors come from a male donor in good health and CMV-seropositive.

V usage is TRBV6-5 and J usage is TRBJ1-1; 7 bases fit TRBD1. Germline CDR1 and CDR2: MNHEY and SVGAGI. This CDR3 contains 14 residues. V shed 6 bases, J shed 1 base, and the junction held 5 bases outside the gene matches. CDR3 in amino acids: CASRRGQANTEAFF. As DNA, the CDR3 is TGTGCCAGCAGACGTGGACAGGCGAACACTGAAGCTTTCTTT.

This clone was picked up a small number of times. The chain has TRBV28 and TRBJ1-2; D is perhaps TRBD1 (5 bases). Germline assignment: CDR1 MDHEN and CDR2 SYDVKM. This CDR3 has 14 amino acids. V gave up 6 bases and J gave up 5 bases, with 16 bases separating them. The CDR3 DNA reads as TGTGCCAGCAGCGATACACAGGCGTGGTATGGCTACACCTTC. The encoded protein is CASSDTQAWYGYTF.

This clone was counted between two and nine times. J is TRBJ2-1 and V is TRBV15; D may be TRBD1 (6 bases). This CDR3 has 17 residues. V lost 1 base and J lost 0, with 13 bases in between. The germline CDR1 and CDR2 sequences are LNHNV and YYDKDF (reference sequence). The CDR3 region is CATSRGGRASSYNEQFF. The CDR3 DNA sequence: TGTGCCACCAGCAGAGGGGGGCGGGCGAGCTCCTACAATGAGCAGTTCTTC.

The chain links TRBV19 to TRBJ1-1, with 7 bases lining up with TRBD1. CDR1 is LNHDA, CDR2 SQIVND, per germline (reference sequence). Unmatched junction bases numbered 7, after V lost 7 bases and J lost 5 bases. The CDR3 has 13 amino acids. The CDR3 region is CASKEGGRTEAFF. Here the CDR3 DNA reads TGTGCCAGTAAAGAAGGGGGCAGAACTGAAGCTTTCTTT.

The chain joins TRBV7-2 to TRBJ2-1; 9 bases agree with TRBD2. V was clipped by 5 bases and J by 2 bases; unmatched bases: 7. This CDR3 spans 16 amino acids. CDR1 and CDR2 from the germline V gene are SGHTA and FQGNSA. The CDR3 nucleotides are TGTGCCAGCAGCGAAACAAGCGGGAGGCCCTACAATGAGCAGTTCTTC. It is translated as CASSETSGRPYNEQFF.

The chain is built from TRBV30 and TRBJ1-2; D is perhaps TRBD1 (5 bases). The CDR3 runs 13 residues. Germline CDR1 is GTSNPN and CDR2 is SVGIG (reference sequence). V gave up 3 bases and J gave up 4 bases, with 12 bases separating them. Here the CDR3 reads CAWRPGGGYGYTF. The CDR3 DNA sequence: TGTGCCTGGAGACCCGGGGGGGGCTATGGCTACACCTTC.

V and J are TRBV7-3 and TRBJ1-1; D uncertain. Per the germline V gene, CDR1 is SGHTA and CDR2 is FQGTGA. CDR3 length: 14 amino acids. The V gene lost 0 bases and the J gene lost 4 bases, with 9 bases spanning the gap. The CDR3 sequence is CASSLTGSGTEAFF. CDR3 in DNA: TGTGCCAGCAGCTTAACGGGTTCGGGCACTGAAGCTTTCTTT.

The gene calls are TRBV25-1 and TRBJ2-1, with 8 positions matching TRBD2. From germline, CDR1 is MGHDK and CDR2 SYGVNS. With V trimmed by 6 bases and J by 6 bases, 10 bases remained unmatched. The CDR3 extends over 15 amino acids. This chain's CDR3 is CASRDIAGLANEQFF. The CDR3 DNA reads TGTGCCAGCAGGGATATAGCGGGGCTCGCCAATGAGCAGTTCTTC.

The rearrangement links TRBV2 to TRBJ1-2; D is uncertain. Germline V gives CDR1 SNHLY, CDR2 FYNNEI. Trimming removed 1 base from V and 3 bases from J, with 6 bases in between. The length of the CDR3 is 13 residues. CDR3 bases: TGTGCCAGCAGTGAAGGCGGATACTATGGCTACACCTTC. It yields the protein CASSEGGYYGYTF.

The V and J genes are TRBV6-6 and TRBJ2-3, with D maybe TRBD2 (5 bases). Trimming took 2 bases from V and 6 from J, leaving 18 bases between them. The CDR3 sequence is 16 residues long. Looked up from germline, CDR1 is MNHNY and CDR2 is SVGAGI (reference sequence). CDR3 coding DNA: TGTGCCAGCAGTTACGGGCGGACTCCGGCAGGCGATACGCAGTATTTT. Translation: CASSYGRTPAGDTQYF.

This clone was picked up a small number of times. The chain links TRBV7-8 to TRBJ2-7, with D maybe TRBD2 (5 bases). Trimming took 5 bases from V and 4 from J, leaving 36 bases between them. This CDR3 comprises 21 residues. The germline CDR1 and CDR2 sequences are SGHVS and FQNEAQ. In DNA form, the CDR3 reads TGTGCCAGCAGCCCAAACCACCGGGGAAGATGGAAGCAGAAGGCGGCATACGAGCAGTACTTC. This codes for CASSPNHRGRWKQKAAYEQYF. The full variable domain, with the rest looked up from reference TRBV7-8 and TRBJ2-7, is GAGVSQSPRYKVAKRGQDVALRCDPISGHVSLFWYQQALGQGPEFLTYFQNEAQLDKSGLPSDRFFAERPEGSVSTLKIQRTQQEDSAVYLCASSPNHRGRWKQKAAYEQYFGPGTRLTVT.

V gene TRBV6-1 combines with J gene TRBJ2-1; 9 bases map to TRBD2. This CDR3 is 14 amino acids long. The germline CDR1 and CDR2 sequences are MNHNS and SASEGT. The V gene end was trimmed by 2 bases and the J gene end by 4 bases; junction bases not matched to a gene: 0. This chain's CDR3 is CASSETSGYNEQFF. CDR3 sequence (DNA): TGTGCCAGCAGTGAAACTAGCGGGTACAATGAGCAGTTCTTC.

The table lists this clone with a few counts. Here the CDR3 DNA reads TGTGCCAGCAGCTTACGACGGGATTCCTACGAGCAGTACTTC. It codes for CASSLRRDSYEQYF. The V call is TRBV7-3, the J call TRBJ2-7, with D maybe TRBD2 (5 bases). The CDR3 has 14 amino acids. The V and J ends lost 2 bases and 1 base respectively, with 9 bases between them. Germline lookup yields CDR1 SGHTA and CDR2 FQGTGA.

J is TRBJ1-2 and V is TRBV5-1; no clear D gene. The CDR3 spans 13 residues. V shed 0 bases and J shed 4 bases, with 7 bases lying between them. Germline CDR1 is SGHRS and CDR2 is YFSETQ. The CDR3 sequence: CASSLAGFYGYTF. As DNA, the CDR3 is TGCGCCAGCAGCTTGGCGGGGTTCTATGGCTACACCTTC.

V is TRBV11-2 and J is TRBJ1-2, with TRBD1 matching 10 bases. With 6 bases clipped from V and 3 bases from J, the junction kept 7 bases outside the gene matches. This CDR3 has 15 residues. Germline V CDR1 and CDR2: SGHAT, FQNNGV. DNA of the CDR3: TGTGCCAGCAGTCACGACAGGGGGCGCTACTATGGCTACACCTTC. It specifies CASSHDRGRYYGYTF.

The rearrangement joins TRBV29-1 to TRBJ2-7; TRBD1 matches 7 bases. Germline CDR1 and CDR2: SQVTM and ANQGSEA. This CDR3 is built from 13 residues. Losses at the gene ends were 7 bases for V and 0 bases for J; bases not matched to a gene: 6. CDR3 amino acids: CSALTGNSYEQYF. The DNA for the CDR3 is TGCAGCGCCTTGACAGGGAACTCCTACGAGCAGTACTTC.

CDR3 coding DNA: TGCAGCGTTGAGGCGGGGGTGCAGTTCTTC. Translating it yields CSVEAGVQFF. The chain has TRBV29-1 and TRBJ2-1, with 7 bases fitting TRBD2. There are 10 residues in the CDR3. Per the germline V gene, CDR1 is SQVTM and CDR2 is ANQGSEA. With 3 bases clipped from V and 12 bases from J, the junction kept 2 bases outside the gene matches.

The chain carries TRBV21-1 and TRBJ2-5; the table gives TRBD1 as D, unverified against the DNA. TRBV21-1 is shown as a pseudogene. The length of the CDR3 is 17 residues. CDR3: CASSKRGTRGLKETQYF. CDR3 bases: TGTGCCAGCAGCAAACGGGGGACAAGGGGGCTAAAAGAGACCCAGTACTTC.

The CDR3 DNA reads TGTGCCAGCAGTAAACTCGGACAGGGCGGCGGGGAGCTGTTTTTT. It specifies CASSKLGQGGGELFF. The V gene is TRBV6-6, the J gene TRBJ2-2, with 8 bases aligning to TRBD1. The CDR3 length is 15 residues. Germline CDR1 and CDR2: MNHNY and SVGAGI (reference sequence). The V gene end was trimmed by 5 bases and the J gene end by 7 bases; junction bases not matched to a gene: 9.

The rearrangement uses TRBV7-3 and TRBJ2-3, with 13 bases lining up with TRBD2. Germline V lookup: CDR1 SGHTA, CDR2 FQGTGA. CDR3 size: 18 residues. Trimming removed 4 bases from V and 0 bases from J; junction bases left unmatched: 7. Written as DNA, the CDR3 is TGTGCCAGCAGCTCCACGGGGACTAGCGGGACTAGCACAGATACGCAGTATTTT. Translating gives CASSSTGTSGTSTDTQYF.

J is TRBJ1-2 and V is TRBV27, with D unclear. Deletions cut 3 bases from V and 2 bases from J, with 13 bases between. The germline gives CDR1 MNHEY, CDR2 SMNVEV (reference sequence). CDR3 length equals 15 residues. The CDR3 sequence is CASSFWSGLNYGYTF. The CDR3 DNA follows: TGTGCCAGCAGTTTTTGGTCAGGCTTAAACTATGGCTACACCTTC.

In this sample, this clone turned up once. CDR3 protein: CASSEPLDSYNEQFF. The CDR3 coding sequence is TGTGCCAGCAGCGAACCCCTAGACAGCTACAATGAGCAGTTCTTC. The rearrangement uses TRBV2 and TRBJ2-1; perhaps TRBD1 as D (5 bases). The germline V and J ends were trimmed by 6 bases and 3 bases, with 15 bases remaining between them. The CDR3 contains 15 residues. The V gene's germline CDR1 is SNHLY and CDR2 FYNNEI.